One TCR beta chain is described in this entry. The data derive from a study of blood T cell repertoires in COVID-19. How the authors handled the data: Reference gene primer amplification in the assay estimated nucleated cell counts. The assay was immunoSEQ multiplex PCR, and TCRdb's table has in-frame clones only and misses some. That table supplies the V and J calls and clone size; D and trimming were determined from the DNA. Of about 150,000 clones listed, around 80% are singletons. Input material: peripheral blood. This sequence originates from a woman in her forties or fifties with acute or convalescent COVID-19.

The CDR3 loop is CASSLDQAGIDTQYF. The DNA for the CDR3 is TGTGCCAGCAGCTTAGATCAGGCGGGAATAGATACGCAGTATTTT. The V gene is TRBV11-2, the J gene TRBJ2-3, with D possibly matching TRBD2 (6 bases). The ends were cut back, 0 bases at V and 5 bases at J, with 12 bases in the middle. The germline V gene has CDR1 SGHAT and CDR2 FQNNGV. This CDR3 spans 15 amino acids.